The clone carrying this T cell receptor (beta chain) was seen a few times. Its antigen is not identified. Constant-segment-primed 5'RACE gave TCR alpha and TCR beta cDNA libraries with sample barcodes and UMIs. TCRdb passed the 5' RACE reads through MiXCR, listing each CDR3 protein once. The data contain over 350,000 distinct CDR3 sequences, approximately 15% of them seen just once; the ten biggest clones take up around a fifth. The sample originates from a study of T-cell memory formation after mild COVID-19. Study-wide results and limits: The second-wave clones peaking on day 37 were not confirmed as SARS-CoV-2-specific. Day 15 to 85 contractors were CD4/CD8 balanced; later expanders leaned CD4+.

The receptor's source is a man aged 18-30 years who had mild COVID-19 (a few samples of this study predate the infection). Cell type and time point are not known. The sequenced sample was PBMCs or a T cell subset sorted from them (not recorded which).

The CDR3, as DNA: TGTGCCAGCAGCTTAACGGGGCGCGGTGAAGCTTTCTTT. This sequence encodes CASSLTGRGEAFF. The chain has TRBV7-9 and TRBJ1-1; possible D gene TRBD1, 5 bases. The CDR3 consists of 13 residues. V was trimmed by 2 bases and J by 7 bases, leaving 11 bases between them. CDR1 is SEHNR, CDR2 FQNEAQ, per germline (reference sequence).